This TCR beta chain was recorded in a study of blood T cell repertoires in COVID-19. Study-wide background: COVID-19 samples collected from the United States, Italy and Spain covered acute and convalescent phases.

Germline CDR1 is KGHSH and CDR2 is LQKENI. CDR3 length equals 15 residues. The ends lost 2 bases at V and 3 bases at J; junction bases unmatched: 4. One Seattle source followed patients from active infection through their disease course. Assay: immunoSEQ multiplex PCR; the TCRdb copy retains only in-frame clones and omits some. Of approximately 200,000 clones listed, about 81% are singletons. The sample taken for sequencing was peripheral blood. This TCR was recovered from a woman of 80 years or more with COVID-19, enrolled during active disease. The rearrangement links TRBV18 to TRBJ1-2; 9 bases agree with TRBD1. Here the CDR3 reads CASSPVQGADYGYTF. CDR3 coding DNA: TGTGCCAGCTCACCAGTACAGGGGGCTGACTATGGCTACACCTTC.